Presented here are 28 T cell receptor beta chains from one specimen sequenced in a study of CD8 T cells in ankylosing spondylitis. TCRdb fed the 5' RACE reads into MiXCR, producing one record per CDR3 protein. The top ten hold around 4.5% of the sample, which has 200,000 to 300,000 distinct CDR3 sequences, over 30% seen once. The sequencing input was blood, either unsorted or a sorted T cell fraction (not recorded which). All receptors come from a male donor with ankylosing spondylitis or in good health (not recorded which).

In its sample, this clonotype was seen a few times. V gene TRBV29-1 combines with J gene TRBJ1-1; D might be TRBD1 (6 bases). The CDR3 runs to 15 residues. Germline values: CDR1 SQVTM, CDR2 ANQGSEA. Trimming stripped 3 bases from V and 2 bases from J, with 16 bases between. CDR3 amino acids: CSVEKTGRQNTEAFF. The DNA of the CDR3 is TGCAGCGTTGAGAAAACAGGGAGGCAAAACACTGAAGCTTTCTTT.

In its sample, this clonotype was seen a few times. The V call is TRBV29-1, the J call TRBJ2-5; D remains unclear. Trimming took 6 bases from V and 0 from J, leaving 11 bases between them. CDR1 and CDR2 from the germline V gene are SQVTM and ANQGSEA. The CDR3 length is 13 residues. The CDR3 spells CSVRSWYQETQYF. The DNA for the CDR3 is TGCAGCGTGAGAAGCTGGTACCAAGAGACCCAGTACTTC.

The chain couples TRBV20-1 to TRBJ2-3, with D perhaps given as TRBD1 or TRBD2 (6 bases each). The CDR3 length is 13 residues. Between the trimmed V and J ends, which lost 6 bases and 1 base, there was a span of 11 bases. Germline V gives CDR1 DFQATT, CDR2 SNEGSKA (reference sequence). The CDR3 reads CSAGGHGTDTQYF. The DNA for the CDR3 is TGCAGTGCAGGGGGGCATGGCACAGATACGCAGTATTTT.

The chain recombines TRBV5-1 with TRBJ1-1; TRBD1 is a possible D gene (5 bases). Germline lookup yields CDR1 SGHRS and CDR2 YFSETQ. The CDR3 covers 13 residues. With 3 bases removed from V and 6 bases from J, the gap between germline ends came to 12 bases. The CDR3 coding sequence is TGCGCCAGCAGCTCAAGGGGATTGTCTGAAGCTTTCTTT. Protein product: CASSSRGLSEAFF. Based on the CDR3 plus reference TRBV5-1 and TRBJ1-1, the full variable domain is KAGVTQTPRYLIKTRGQQVTLSCSPISGHRSVSWYQQTPGQGLQFLFEYFSETQRNKGNFPGRFSGRQFSNSRSEMNVSTLELGDSALYLCASSSRGLSEAFFGQGTRLTVV.

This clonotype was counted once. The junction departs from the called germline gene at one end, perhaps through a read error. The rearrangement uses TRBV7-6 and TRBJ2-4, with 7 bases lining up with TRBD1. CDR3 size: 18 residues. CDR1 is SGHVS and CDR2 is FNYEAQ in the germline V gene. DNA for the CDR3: TGTGCCAGCAGCTTATTAGCAACGGACAGGAATGCCAAAAACATTCAGTACTTT. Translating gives CASSLLATDRNAKNIQYF.

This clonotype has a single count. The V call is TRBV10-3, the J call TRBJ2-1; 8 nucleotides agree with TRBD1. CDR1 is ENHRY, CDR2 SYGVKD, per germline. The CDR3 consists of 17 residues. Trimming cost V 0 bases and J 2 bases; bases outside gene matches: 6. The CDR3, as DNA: TGTGCCATCAGTGAGTCTTTCGGGGACAGGCCCTACAATGAGCAGTTCTTC. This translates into CAISESFGDRPYNEQFF.

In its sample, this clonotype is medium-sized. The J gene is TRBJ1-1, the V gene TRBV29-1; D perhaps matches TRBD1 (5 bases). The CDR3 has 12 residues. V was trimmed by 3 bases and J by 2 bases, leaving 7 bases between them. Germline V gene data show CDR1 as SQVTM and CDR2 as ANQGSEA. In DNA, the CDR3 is TGCAGCGTTGATGGGGGTAACACTGAAGCTTTCTTT. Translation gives CSVDGGNTEAFF.

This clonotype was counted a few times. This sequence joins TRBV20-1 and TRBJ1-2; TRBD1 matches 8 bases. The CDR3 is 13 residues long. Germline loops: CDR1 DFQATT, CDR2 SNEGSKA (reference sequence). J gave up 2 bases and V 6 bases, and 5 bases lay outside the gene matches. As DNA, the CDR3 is TGCAGTGCACCGAACAGGGGGAACTATGGCTACACCTTC. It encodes CSAPNRGNYGYTF.

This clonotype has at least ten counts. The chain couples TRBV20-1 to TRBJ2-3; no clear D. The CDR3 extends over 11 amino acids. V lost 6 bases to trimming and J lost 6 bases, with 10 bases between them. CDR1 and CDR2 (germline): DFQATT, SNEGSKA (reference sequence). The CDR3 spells CSAQPRDTQYF. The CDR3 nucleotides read TGCAGTGCCCAACCCCGGGATACGCAGTATTTT.

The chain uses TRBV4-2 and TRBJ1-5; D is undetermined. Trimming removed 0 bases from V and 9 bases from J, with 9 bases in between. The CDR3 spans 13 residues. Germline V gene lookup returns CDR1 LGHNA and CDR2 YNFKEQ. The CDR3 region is CASSQDLDRPQHF. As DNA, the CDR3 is TGTGCCAGCAGCCAAGATCTTGATCGGCCCCAGCATTTT.

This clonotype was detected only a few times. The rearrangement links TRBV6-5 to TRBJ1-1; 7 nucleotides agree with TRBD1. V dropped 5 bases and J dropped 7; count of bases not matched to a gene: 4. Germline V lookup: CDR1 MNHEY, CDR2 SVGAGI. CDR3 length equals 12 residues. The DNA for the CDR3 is TGTGCCAGCAGTACCTACAGGGGTGAAGCTTTCTTT. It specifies CASSTYRGEAFF.

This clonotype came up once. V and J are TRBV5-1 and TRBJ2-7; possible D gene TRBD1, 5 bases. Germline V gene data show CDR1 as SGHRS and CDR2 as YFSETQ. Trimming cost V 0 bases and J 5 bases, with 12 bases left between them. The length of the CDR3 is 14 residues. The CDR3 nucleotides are TGCGCCAGCAGCTTGGGGTCAGGGTACCACGAGCAGTACTTC. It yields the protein CASSLGSGYHEQYF.

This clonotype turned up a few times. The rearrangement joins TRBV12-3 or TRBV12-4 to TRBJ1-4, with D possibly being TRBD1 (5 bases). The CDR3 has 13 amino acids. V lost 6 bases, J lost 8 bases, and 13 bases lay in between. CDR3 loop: CASRRGGDEKLFF. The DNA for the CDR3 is TGTGCCAGCAGACGTGGCGGGGACGAAAAACTGTTTTTT.

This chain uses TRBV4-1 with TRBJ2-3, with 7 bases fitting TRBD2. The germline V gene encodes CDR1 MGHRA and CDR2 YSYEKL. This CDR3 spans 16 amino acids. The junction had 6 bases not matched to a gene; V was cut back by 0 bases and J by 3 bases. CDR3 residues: CASSQEGGGTTDTQYF. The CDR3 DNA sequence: TGCGCCAGCAGCCAAGAGGGCGGGGGAACAACAGATACGCAGTATTTT.

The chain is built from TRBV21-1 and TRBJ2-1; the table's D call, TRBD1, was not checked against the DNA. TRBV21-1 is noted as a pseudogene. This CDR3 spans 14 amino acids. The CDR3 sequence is CASSKMRTGDEQFF. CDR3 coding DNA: TGTGCCAGCAGCAAAATGAGAACGGGCGATGAGCAGTTCTTC.

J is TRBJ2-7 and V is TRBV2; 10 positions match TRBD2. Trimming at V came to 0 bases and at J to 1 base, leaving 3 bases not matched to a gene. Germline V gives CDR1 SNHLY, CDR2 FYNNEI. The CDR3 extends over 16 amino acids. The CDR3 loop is CASSEAETSGSYEQYF. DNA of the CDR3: TGTGCCAGCAGTGAAGCGGAGACTAGCGGGTCCTACGAGCAGTACTTC. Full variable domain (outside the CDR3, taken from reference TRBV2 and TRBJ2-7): EPEVTQTPSHQVTQMGQEVILRCVPISNHLYFYWYRQILGQKVEFLVSFYNNEISEKSEIFDDQFSVERPDGSNFTLKIRSTKLEDSAMYFCASSEAETSGSYEQYFGPGTRLTVT.

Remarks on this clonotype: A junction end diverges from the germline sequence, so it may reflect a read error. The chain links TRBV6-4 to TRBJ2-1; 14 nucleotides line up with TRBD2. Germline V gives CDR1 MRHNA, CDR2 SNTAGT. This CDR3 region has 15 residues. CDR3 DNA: TGTGCCAGCAGTGAGACTAGCGGGGGGGCCAATGACCAGTTCTTC. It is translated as CASSETSGGANDQFF.

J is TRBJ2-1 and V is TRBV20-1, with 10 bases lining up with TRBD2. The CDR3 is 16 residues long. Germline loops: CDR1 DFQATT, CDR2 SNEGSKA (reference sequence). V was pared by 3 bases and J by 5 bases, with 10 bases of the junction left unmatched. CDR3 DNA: TGCAGTGCTAGTTCGACTAGCGGGCACCTAAACAATGAGCAGTTCTTC. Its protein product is CSASSTSGHLNNEQFF.

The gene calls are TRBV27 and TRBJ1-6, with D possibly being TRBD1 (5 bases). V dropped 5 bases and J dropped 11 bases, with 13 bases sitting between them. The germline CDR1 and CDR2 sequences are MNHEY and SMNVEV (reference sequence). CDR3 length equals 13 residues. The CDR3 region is CASSLGGGTPLHF. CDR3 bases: TGTGCCAGCAGTCTGGGGGGGGGAACACCCCTCCACTTT.

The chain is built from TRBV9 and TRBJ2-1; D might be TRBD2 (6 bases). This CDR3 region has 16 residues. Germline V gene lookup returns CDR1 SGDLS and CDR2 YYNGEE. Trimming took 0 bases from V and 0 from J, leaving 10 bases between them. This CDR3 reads CASSVDPGVSYNEQFF. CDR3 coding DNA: TGTGCCAGCAGCGTAGATCCGGGGGTCTCCTACAATGAGCAGTTCTTC.

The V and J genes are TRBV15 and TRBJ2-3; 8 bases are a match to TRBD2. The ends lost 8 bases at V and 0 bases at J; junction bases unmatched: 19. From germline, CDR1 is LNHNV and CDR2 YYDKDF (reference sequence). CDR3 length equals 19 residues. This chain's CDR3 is CATGARGRGANNSTDTQYF. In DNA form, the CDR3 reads TGTGCCACCGGCGCCCGCGGGCGGGGGGCGAATAATAGCACAGATACGCAGTATTTT.

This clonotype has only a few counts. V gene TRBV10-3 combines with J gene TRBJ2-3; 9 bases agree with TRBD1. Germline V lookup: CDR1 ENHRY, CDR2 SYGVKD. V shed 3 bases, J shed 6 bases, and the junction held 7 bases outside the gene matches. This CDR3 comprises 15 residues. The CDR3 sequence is CAISERGQGVDTQYF. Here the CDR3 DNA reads TGTGCCATCAGTGAAAGGGGACAGGGAGTGGATACGCAGTATTTT.

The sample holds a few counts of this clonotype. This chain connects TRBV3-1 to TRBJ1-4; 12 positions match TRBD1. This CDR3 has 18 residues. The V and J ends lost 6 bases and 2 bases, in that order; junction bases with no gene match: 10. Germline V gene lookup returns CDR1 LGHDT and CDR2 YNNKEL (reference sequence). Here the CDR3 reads CASSAPPGTGGTNEKLFF. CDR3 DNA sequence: TGTGCCAGCAGTGCGCCCCCCGGGACAGGGGGCACTAATGAAAAACTGTTTTTT.

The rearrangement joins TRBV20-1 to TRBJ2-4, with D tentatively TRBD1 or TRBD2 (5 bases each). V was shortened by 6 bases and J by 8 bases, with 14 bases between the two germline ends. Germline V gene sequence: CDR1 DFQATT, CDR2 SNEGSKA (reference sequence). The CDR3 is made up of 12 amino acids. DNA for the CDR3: TGCAGTGCAACAAACCGGGACCACATTCAGTACTTC. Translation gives CSATNRDHIQYF.

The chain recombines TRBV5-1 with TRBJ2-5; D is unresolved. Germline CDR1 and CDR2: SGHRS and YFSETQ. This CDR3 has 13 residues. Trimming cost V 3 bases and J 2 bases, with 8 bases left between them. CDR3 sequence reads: CASSSVFQETQYF. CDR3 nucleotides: TGCGCCAGCAGCTCCGTTTTTCAAGAGACCCAGTACTTC.

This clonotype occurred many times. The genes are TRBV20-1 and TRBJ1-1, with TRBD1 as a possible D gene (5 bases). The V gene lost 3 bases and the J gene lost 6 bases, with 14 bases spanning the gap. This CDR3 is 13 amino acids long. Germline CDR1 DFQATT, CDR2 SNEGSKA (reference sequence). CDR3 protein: CSASAGASPEAFF. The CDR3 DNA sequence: TGCAGTGCTAGCGCCGGGGCGTCCCCTGAAGCTTTCTTT.

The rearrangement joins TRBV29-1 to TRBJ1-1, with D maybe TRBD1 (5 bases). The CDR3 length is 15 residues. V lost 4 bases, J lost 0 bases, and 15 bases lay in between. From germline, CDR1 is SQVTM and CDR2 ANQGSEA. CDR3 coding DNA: TGCAGCGTTGTGGGGCCGGGCGGGGTGAACACTGAAGCTTTCTTT. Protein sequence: CSVVGPGGVNTEAFF.

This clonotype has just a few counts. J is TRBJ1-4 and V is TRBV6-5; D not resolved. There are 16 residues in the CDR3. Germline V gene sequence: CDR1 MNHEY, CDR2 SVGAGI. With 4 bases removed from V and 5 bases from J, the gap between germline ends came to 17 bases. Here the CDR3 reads CASSSYTSGRNEKLFF. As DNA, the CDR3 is TGTGCCAGCAGTTCCTACACCTCGGGCAGAAATGAAAAACTGTTTTTT.